Listed here are 9 T cell receptor beta chains from one sample, sequenced in a study of cytomegalovirus exposure and HLA in healthy donors (dated by TCRdb to about 2017). Preparation of the library involved the immunoSEQ multiplex PCR assay. For the multiplex PCR, a mixture combining 60 forward primers for TCR Vbeta segments and 13 reverse primers for TCR Jbeta segments was used. This is the immuneACCESS table as TCRdb keeps it, with only in-frame sequences that have V and J called. A part of the clones is gone; compared with another copy, unresolved V genes explain less than half, and the rest is unexplained. The sample profile shows around 200,000 clones; under 85% of them were found once. Of the sample, 1.7% is held by the ten largest clones. Sequencing was performed on PBMCs. All receptors come from a man aged 50 to 60 in good health and CMV-seronegative.

The J gene is TRBJ1-2, the V gene TRBV11-1; a possible D gene is TRBD1 (5 bases). Germline values: CDR1 SGHAT, CDR2 FQDESV (reference sequence). V was trimmed by 5 bases and J by 8 bases, leaving 15 bases between them. This CDR3 spans 13 amino acids. The chain's CDR3 is CASSRDGGWGYTF. CDR3 sequence (DNA): TGTGCCAGCAGCCGGGACGGGGGATGGGGCTACACCTTC.

This clone was picked up one time. The chain carries TRBV7-9 and TRBJ2-5; D is perhaps TRBD1 (6 bases). This CDR3 is 16 amino acids long. V was clipped by 4 bases and J by 7 bases, with 22 bases between them. Germline CDR1 and CDR2: SEHNR and FQNEAQ (reference sequence). The CDR3 DNA is TGTGCCAGCAGCTGGGTGGGGGCAGGACAGTTTGGGACCCAGTACTTC. The encoded protein is CASSWVGAGQFGTQYF. The complete variable domain, with remaining parts taken from reference TRBV7-9 and TRBJ2-5, reads DTGVSQNPRHKITKRGQNVTFRCDPISEHNRLYWYRQTLGQGPEFLTYFQNEAQLEKSRLLSDRFSAERPKGSFSTLEIQRTEQGDSAMYLCASSWVGAGQFGTQYFGPGTRLLVL.

CDR3 bases: TGTGCCAGCAGTCCTTCCCCCTGGACTAGCGGGGGAAACAATGAGCAGTTCTTC. This sequence encodes CASSPSPWTSGGNNEQFF. The chain employs TRBV28 and TRBJ2-1; 13 nucleotides align to TRBD2. Looked up from germline, CDR1 is MDHEN and CDR2 is SYDVKM. The CDR3 length is 18 residues. The junction had 12 bases not matched to a gene; V was cut back by 5 bases and J by 5 bases.

This clone was observed a handful of times. This rearrangement joins TRBV27 to TRBJ2-1, with D possibly being TRBD2 (6 bases). V was clipped by 5 bases and J by 6 bases, with 8 bases between them. Germline CDR1 is MNHEY and CDR2 is SMNVEV (reference sequence). The CDR3 is made up of 12 amino acids. CDR3 region: CASSQTSNEQFF. The CDR3 DNA reads as TGTGCCAGCAGTCAGACTAGCAATGAGCAGTTCTTC.

V gene TRBV2 combines with J gene TRBJ1-1, with D possibly TRBD1 on 5 matching bases. V dropped 6 bases and J dropped 0 bases, with 14 bases sitting between them. This CDR3 has 15 residues. Germline V gene data show CDR1 as SNHLY and CDR2 as FYNNEI. For the CDR3, the DNA is TGTGCCAGCAGAGCCCAGACAGCTCTGAACACTGAAGCTTTCTTT. Translation gives CASRAQTALNTEAFF.

The genes are TRBV27 and TRBJ2-5; D is uncertain. Matching the DNA end better, TRBJ2-7 makes the J call doubtful. This CDR3 has 13 amino acids. The germline V gene has CDR1 MNHEY and CDR2 SMNVEV (reference sequence). The CDR3 reads CASSSRSSYEQYF. The CDR3 bases are TGTGCCAGCAGTTCCCGGTCTTCCTACGAGCAGTACTTC.

The gene calls are TRBV14 and TRBJ1-2, with TRBD1 identical over 10 bases. Germline V CDR1 and CDR2: SGHDN, FVKESK. The CDR3 runs 15 residues. The junction had 6 bases not matched to a gene; V was cut back by 4 bases and J by 4 bases. Here the CDR3 reads CASSRGTGEAYGYTF. CDR3 DNA sequence: TGTGCCAGCAGCCGCGGGACAGGGGAAGCCTATGGCTACACCTTC.

This chain connects TRBV19 to TRBJ2-5, with 8 positions matching TRBD2. Germline assignment: CDR1 LNHDA and CDR2 SQIVND (reference sequence). Trimming took 4 bases from V and 5 from J; bases not matched to a gene: 12. This CDR3 contains 16 residues. CDR3 in DNA: TGTGCCAGTAGTACCCCTGAGACTAGCGCCGGGGAGACCCAGTACTTC. It is translated as CASSTPETSAGETQYF. Drawing the rest from reference TRBV19 and TRBJ2-5, the complete variable domain is DGGITQSPKYLFRKEGQNVTLSCEQNLNHDAMYWYRQDPGQGLRLIYYSQIVNDFQKGDIAEGYSVSREKKESFPLTVTSAQKNPTAFYLCASSTPETSAGETQYFGPGTRLLVL.

V gene TRBV7-9 combines with J gene TRBJ1-1; no clear D gene. Per the germline V gene, CDR1 is SEHNR and CDR2 is FQNEAQ (reference sequence). This CDR3 comprises 13 residues. The V end was cut by 1 base, the J end by 4 bases, with 7 bases between. CDR3 residues: CASSLEAGTEAFF. The CDR3 DNA sequence: TGTGCCAGCAGCTTAGAGGCGGGCACTGAAGCTTTCTTT.